The 6 T cell receptor beta chains presented below share a single source sample, sequenced in a study of shared clonotypes between healthy human individuals. The data were produced by immunoSEQ multiplex PCR, yet TCRdb's version contains in-frame clones alone and is incomplete. The profile shows roughly 500,000 clones, less than 96% of them singletons. The sample consisted of naive CD4+ T cells sorted from blood. Described subset: CD45RA+ positively selected. The source of these receptors is a woman aged 25 to 39 in good health.

This chain joins TRBV27 and TRBJ2-1; tentative D call: TRBD1 (6 bases). V was cut by 5 bases and J by 7 bases, with 21 bases left in between. CDR1 MNHEY and CDR2 SMNVEV come from the germline V gene (reference sequence). There are 16 residues in the CDR3. This CDR3 is CASSEDSWGPENEQFF. The DNA for the CDR3 is TGTGCCAGCAGTGAAGACAGTTGGGGGCCGGAAAATGAGCAGTTCTTC.

The J gene is TRBJ2-7, the V gene TRBV7-9, with a possible D match to TRBD1 (5 bases). This CDR3 comprises 14 residues. Germline lookup yields CDR1 SEHNR and CDR2 FQNEAQ (reference sequence). Trimming removed 4 bases from V and 6 bases from J, with 16 bases in between. The DNA for the CDR3 is TGTGCCAGCAGCTCATGGGGCAGTAATCCCGAGCAGTACTTC. Amino acid sequence: CASSSWGSNPEQYF.

V and J are TRBV5-1 and TRBJ2-5; 11 nucleotides match TRBD2. Germline V lookup: CDR1 SGHRS, CDR2 YFSETQ. V was pared by 5 bases and J by 5 bases, with 11 bases of the junction left unmatched. This CDR3 spans 16 amino acids. Here the CDR3 DNA reads TGCGCCAGCAGAACGACTAGCGGGACTCTAGGGGAGACCCAGTACTTC. It translates to CASRTTSGTLGETQYF.

The table lists this clone with a count of one. The CDR3 nucleotides are TGTGCCAGCAGTTCGCACGGTAGTGCGACTGAAGCTTTCTTT. Translated: CASSSHGSATEAFF. This chain links TRBV27 with TRBJ1-1; D unresolved. CDR3 length: 14 residues. V shed 4 bases and J shed 5 bases, with 14 bases lying between them. Germline CDR1 MNHEY, CDR2 SMNVEV (reference sequence).

The CDR3 is CASSVGHEGHEKLFF. In DNA, the CDR3 is TGTGCCAGCAGCGTGGGGCATGAGGGCCATGAAAAACTGTTTTTT. This chain connects TRBV5-4 to TRBJ1-4; a weak D match, TRBD1 (5 bases). The germline gives CDR1 SGHNT, CDR2 YYREEE (reference sequence). V lost 4 bases and J 6 bases, leaving 16 bases between the germline ends. The CDR3 is 15 amino acids.

The chain combines TRBV4-2 with TRBJ2-5, with 11 bases identical to TRBD2. The germline gives CDR1 LGHNA, CDR2 YNFKEQ. CDR3 size: 18 residues. The V segment lost 0 bases and the J segment 11 bases; nucleotides outside the gene matches: 17. The CDR3, as DNA: TGTGCCAGCAGCCAAGATTCGATAGCGGGAGGGCCGAAGGGAGAGCAGTACTTC. Protein: CASSQDSIAGGPKGEQYF.